The sequence of this TCR beta chain was determined in a study of OX40 agonist ivuxolimab in advanced cancers. In the study overall: In three patients, partial responses were observed, one with hepatocellular carcinoma and two with cutaneous melanoma. Study-wide points: Still undetermined is the antigen specificity of the expanded peripheral T cells. In general, CD8+ T cells held more expanded clones than CD4+ did, on average. Blood T cells, both CD4+ and CD8+, expanded clonally by week 6 at 0.1 to 3.0 mg/kg.

To note about this clone: The antigen is not known.

The repertoire was sequenced with immunoSEQ multiplex PCR; TCRdb's copy has only in-frame clones and lacks some. The repertoire has almost 85,000 clones, 85% to 95% of them found once; the top ten carry more than 9.5%. The CDR3 loop spans 13 amino acids. V gave up 5 bases and J gave up 8 bases; unmatched junction bases: 6. Germline CDR1 is MNHEY and CDR2 is SMNVEV (reference sequence). The sequence derives from an adult with an advanced solid tumor such as melanoma, head and neck, liver or kidney cancer. The chain has TRBV27 and TRBJ2-1; 7 nucleotides align to TRBD1. The input for sequencing was CD4+ or CD8+ T cells sorted from blood, taken in a trial of the OX40 agonist ivuxolimab. The CDR3 spells CASSLTGDHEQFF. The CDR3 DNA is TGTGCCAGCAGTCTTACAGGGGATCATGAGCAGTTCTTC.